Listed below are T cell receptor beta chains from one sample, sequenced in a study of blood T cell repertoires in COVID-19. The assay was immunoSEQ multiplex PCR, and TCRdb's table has in-frame clones only and misses some. The sample lists about 230,000 clones, approximately 80% occurring once. The sequenced sample consisted of PBMCs or T cells enriched from blood (not recorded which). These TCRs come from a man aged 55 to 69 who had recovered from COVID-19. CDR3s include the opening cysteine and the closing phenylalanine or tryptophan. Each record gives: V gene, J gene, clone size, D gene, CDR3 DNA, CDR3 protein. The D gene is left open where the match is weak. Size is omitted from some rows. Given values are once, few, many or a class for expanded clones.

TRBV7-9	TRBJ2-2	NA	NA	TGTGCCAGCAGCTTCGAGATGGGGGCGGTAGCCGGGGAGCTGTTTTTT	CASSFEMGAVAGELFF
TRBV13	TRBJ1-1	NA	NA	TGTGCCAGCAGCTCACAGGGTGGTATCACTGAAGCTTTCTTT	CASSSQGGITEAFF
TRBV7-9	TRBJ2-1	NA	TRBD1	TGTGCCAGCAGACCGGGACAGTCTGAGCAGTTCTTC	CASRPGQSEQFF
TRBV28	TRBJ1-2	NA	NA	TGTGCCAGCAGTTTATTTTTTGAGACTTCGAACTATGGCTACACCTTC	CASSLFFETSNYGYTF
TRBV4-1	TRBJ2-1	NA	NA	TGCGCCAGCAGTCCCGCGACAACAGCTTCCTACAATGAGCAGTTCTTC	CASSPATTASYNEQFF
TRBV5-1	TRBJ2-7	NA	NA	TGCGCCAGCAGGCAAAACGGGAACCCCAGGTACGAGCAGTACTTC	CASRQNGNPRYEQYF
TRBV18	TRBJ1-1	NA	TRBD1	TGTGCCAGCTCCCAACGGGACAGAAACACTGAAGCTTTCTTT	CASSQRDRNTEAFF
TRBV7-2	TRBJ1-4	few	TRBD1	TGTGCCAGCAGCTTATCCCCGCAGGGGGCAGGTGAAAAACTGTTTTTT	CASSLSPQGAGEKLFF
TRBV5-1	TRBJ2-7	NA	TRBD2	TGCGCCAGCACCTCCCTTAGCGGGACCTCCTACGAGCAGTACTTC	CASTSLSGTSYEQYF
TRBV24-1	TRBJ2-5	NA	TRBD1	TGTGCCACCAGTAACAGGGGAGAGACCCAGTACTTC	CATSNRGETQYF
TRBV4-3	TRBJ2-5	many	TRBD2	TGCGCCAGCAGCCAAGAGCGGGGGGGCCAAGAGACCCAGTACTTC	CASSQERGGQETQYF
TRBV5-6	TRBJ2-2	NA	TRBD2	TGTGCCAGCAGCCGGGGGGGCAGAAACACCGGGGAGCTGTTTTTT	CASSRGGRNTGELFF
TRBV4-2	TRBJ1-1	once	TRBD1	TGTGCCAGCCTCTTCGACACAGGGGCGCAAACTGAAGCTTTCTTT	CASLFDTGAQTEAFF
TRBV3-1/TRBV3-2	TRBJ2-2	NA	TRBD2	TGTGCCAGCAGCTCCCATTCGGGGGGGGTGACCGGGGAGCTGTTTTTT	CASSSHSGGVTGELFF
TRBV11-3	TRBJ2-7	few	TRBD1	TGTGCCAGCAGCTTAGCCGGGACAGTCACCTACGAGCAGTACTTC	CASSLAGTVTYEQYF
TRBV7-3	TRBJ2-2	NA	TRBD1	TGTGCCAGCAGCTTACGAGGACAGGGCTCCGGGGAGCTGTTTTTT	CASSLRGQGSGELFF
TRBV7-2	TRBJ1-1	NA	NA	TGTGCCAGCGCGAAATACAGGGATACTGAAGCTTTCTTT	CASAKYRDTEAFF
TRBV24-1	TRBJ2-5	NA	TRBD1	TGTGCCACCAGTGGGACAGGGGGCGGAGAGACCCAGTACTTC	CATSGTGGGETQYF
TRBV5-1	TRBJ1-4	few	NA	TGCGCCAGCAGCTTGGATGGGGCCAGGGAAGAAAAACTGTTTTTT	CASSLDGAREEKLFF
TRBV7-2	TRBJ1-6	NA	TRBD1	TGTGCCAGCAGCTTGGGACCGGGACAGGGCCATTCACCCCTCCACTTT	CASSLGPGQGHSPLHF
TRBV6-5	TRBJ1-5	NA	NA	TGTGCCAGCAGGGGGGCGCGGAGTAGCAATCAGCCCCAGCATTTT	CASRGARSSNQPQHF
TRBV18	TRBJ2-3	NA	NA	TGTGCCAGCTCACCGATGACAGTAGGTCTAGATACGCAGTATTTT	CASSPMTVGLDTQYF
TRBV18	TRBJ2-6	NA	TRBD1	TGTGCCAGCTCAACCCGGACAGGGACGAGGGGATTCTCTGGGGCCAACGTCCTGACTTTC	CASSTRTGTRGFSGANVLTF
TRBV5-1	TRBJ1-1	NA	TRBD1	TGCGCCAGCAGCCTGGGACAGGGGGCGGCTGAAGCTTTCTTT	CASSLGQGAAEAFF
TRBV24-1	TRBJ1-5	NA	TRBD1	TGTGCCACCAGTGACCCTTCTTCCGGGACAGGGGGCTTTCAGCCCCAGCATTTT	CATSDPSSGTGGFQPQHF
TRBV19	TRBJ1-3	NA	NA	TGTGCCAGTAGTATTTCTAGCTCTGGAAACACCATATATTTT	CASSISSSGNTIYF
TRBV11-2	TRBJ2-3	NA	NA	TGTGCCAGCAGCCCGCAGAGCCCCGAAGCAAAAAAGGGGACAGATACGCAGTATTTT	CASSPQSPEAKKGTDTQYF
TRBV7-8	TRBJ1-2	NA	NA	TGTGCCAGCAGCCTCTCAGGGGCGGCTAACTATGGCTACACCTTC	CASSLSGAANYGYTF
TRBV11-3	TRBJ1-1	few	NA	TGTGCCAGCAGCTTCCTAACAGGGTTAAACACTGAAGCTTTCTTT	CASSFLTGLNTEAFF
TRBV7-9	TRBJ1-4	NA	NA	TGTGCCAGCAGCCCAGAAGGGACACTGGGTGAAAAACTGTTTTTT	CASSPEGTLGEKLFF
TRBV3-1/TRBV3-2	TRBJ1-6	NA	NA	TGTGCCAGCAGCCAAGTGGGGGGACGGAACTCACCCCTCCACTTT	CASSQVGGRNSPLHF
TRBV19	TRBJ2-6	NA	TRBD1	TGTGCCAGTAGACTCGGACAGGGGGCAGCTGGGGCCAACGTCCTGACTTTC	CASRLGQGAAGANVLTF
TRBV7-7	TRBJ1-4	NA	TRBD1	TGTGCTAGCAGCTTAAAGGGACAGGGCGGTGAAAAACTGTTTTTT	CASSLKGQGGEKLFF